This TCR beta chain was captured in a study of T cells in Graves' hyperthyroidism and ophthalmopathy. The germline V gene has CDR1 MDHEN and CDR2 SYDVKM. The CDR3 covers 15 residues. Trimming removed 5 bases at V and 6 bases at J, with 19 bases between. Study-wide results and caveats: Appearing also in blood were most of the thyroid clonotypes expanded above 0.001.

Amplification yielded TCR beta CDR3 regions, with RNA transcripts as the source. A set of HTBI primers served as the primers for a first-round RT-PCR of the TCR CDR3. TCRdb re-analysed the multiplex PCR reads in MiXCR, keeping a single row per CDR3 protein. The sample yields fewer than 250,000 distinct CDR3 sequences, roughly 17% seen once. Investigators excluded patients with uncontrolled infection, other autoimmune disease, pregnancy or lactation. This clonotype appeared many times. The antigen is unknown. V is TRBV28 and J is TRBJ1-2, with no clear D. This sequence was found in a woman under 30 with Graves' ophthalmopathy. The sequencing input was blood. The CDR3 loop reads CASSPPAVVGNGYTF. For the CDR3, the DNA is TGTGCCAGCAGTCCGCCAGCAGTAGTGGGTAATGGCTACACCTTC.